These T cell receptor beta chains were read from a single sample in a study of T cell repertoires in cytomegalovirus infection. TCRdb reprocessed the reads via MiXCR and lists one record per CDR3 protein. The sample has 26,000 or so distinct CDR3 sequences, around 19% seen once. Their antigens remain unidentified. Source: CD8+ T cells from cultured PBMCs, taken from culture after CMV antigen stimulation. The source of these receptors is a human donor in good health (CMV status not recorded). Some clones in this sample may be carry-over from other donors' samples. The CDR3 runs from the conserved cysteine through the conserved F or W. D genes are given only for firm matches. Rows may omit the clone size; those that give it use once, few, many or a size class.

cdr3_aa cdr3_nt j_call v_call d_call clone_size
CASRKGNSFEAFF TGTGCCAGTAGGAAGGGAAATTCTTTTGAAGCTTTCTTT TRBJ1-1 TRBV19 NA NA
CASSYSSESGYEQFF TGTGCCAGCAGTTACTCGAGCGAAAGCGGGTATGAGCAGTTCTTC TRBJ2-1 TRBV6-2/TRBV6-3 NA many
CASTYGTNTGELFF TGTGCCAGCACCTACGGGACGAACACCGGGGAGCTGTTTTTT TRBJ2-2 TRBV7-8 NA NA
CASSQKGGGTGELFF TGTGCCAGCAGTCAGAAGGGGGGCGGCACCGGGGAGCTGTTTTTT TRBJ2-2 TRBV7-2 NA few
CASSRTGGGQPQHF TGTGCCAGCAGCCGGACAGGGGGGGGTCAGCCCCAGCATTTT TRBJ1-5 TRBV12-3/TRBV12-4 TRBD1 many
CASSDSRDDPNEQFF TGTGCCAGCAGTGACTCCCGGGACGATCCCAATGAGCAGTTCTTC TRBJ2-1 TRBV6-5 NA few
CASSFSDTYEQYF TGCGCCAGCAGCTTCTCTGACACCTACGAGCAGTACTTC TRBJ2-7 TRBV5-1 NA few
CASSLLGAGTGANVLTF TGTGCCAGCAGCTTATTAGGCGCAGGGACTGGGGCCAACGTCCTGACTTTC TRBJ2-6 TRBV7-3 NA many
CASSLEWGSEAFF TGTGCCAGCAGCTTAGAATGGGGTAGTGAAGCTTTCTTT TRBJ1-1 TRBV7-6 NA NA
CASSIKVGGIMNTEAFF TGTGCCAGTAGTATCAAGGTGGGAGGCATCATGAACACTGAAGCTTTCTTT TRBJ1-1 TRBV19 NA many
CASSSRRVSGYEQYF TGTGCCAGCAGTTCCCGGCGGGTTTCGGGCTACGAGCAGTACTTC TRBJ2-7 TRBV6-5 NA few
CASSYAFDYGYTF TGTGCCAGCAGTTACGCATTCGACTATGGCTACACCTTC TRBJ1-2 TRBV6-1 NA NA
CASSYSGRSGANVLTF TGCGCCAGCAGCTACAGCGGGAGATCTGGGGCCAACGTCCTGACTTTC TRBJ2-6 TRBV4-1 TRBD2 few
CASSQLDSGQGNNEQFF TGCGCCAGCAGCCAATTAGACTCGGGACAGGGGAACAATGAGCAGTTCTTC TRBJ2-1 TRBV4-3 TRBD1 NA
CASSPRGIANYGYTF TGTGCCAGCTCACCACGAGGGATCGCTAACTATGGCTACACCTTC TRBJ1-2 TRBV18 NA few
CASSPSDYEQYF TGTGCCAGCAGCCCCTCGGACTACGAGCAGTACTTC TRBJ2-7 TRBV7-9 NA NA
CSARQNSGANVLTF TGCAGCGCCCGACAGAACTCTGGGGCCAACGTCCTGACTTTC TRBJ2-6 TRBV29-1 NA few
CASSIVHRDRALVAQHF TGTGCCAGTAGTATAGTTCACCGGGACAGGGCTTTGGTGGCCCAGCATTTT TRBJ1-5 TRBV19 TRBD1 NA
CASSFGLAGVAGELFF TGTGCCAGCAGCTTCGGACTAGCGGGAGTGGCCGGGGAGCTGTTTTTT TRBJ2-2 TRBV7-2 TRBD2 NA
CASSLSRSYGYTF TGTGCCAGCAGCTTGAGCAGGTCCTATGGCTACACCTTC TRBJ1-2 TRBV7-2 NA few
CASSYSKSTLLNTGELFF TGTGCCAGCAGTTACTCGAAATCTACCCTCCTAAACACCGGGGAGCTGTTTTTT TRBJ2-2 TRBV6-5 NA NA
CASSSGTSGNSYNEQFF TGTGCCAGCAGCTCAGGGACTAGCGGGAACTCCTACAATGAGCAGTTCTTC TRBJ2-1 TRBV7-9 TRBD2 many
CASSQDYSSGNTIYF TGTGCCAGCAGCCAAGACTACAGCTCTGGAAACACCATATATTTT TRBJ1-3 TRBV4-2 NA few
CASSLGQDSNQPQHF TGTGCCAGCAGCCTCGGACAGGATAGCAATCAGCCCCAGCATTTT TRBJ1-5 TRBV12-3/TRBV12-4 TRBD1 few
CSVETDRVGTGELFF TGCAGCGTTGAAACGGACAGGGTCGGTACCGGGGAGCTGTTTTTT TRBJ2-2 TRBV29-1 TRBD1 NA
CASSLRQGNGYTF TGTGCCAGCAGCCTCCGGCAGGGGAATGGCTACACCTTC TRBJ1-2 TRBV5-6 NA few
CASSRDAGDRRPNYGYTF TGTGCCAGCAGCAGAGATGCAGGGGATAGGAGGCCTAACTATGGCTACACCTTC TRBJ1-2 TRBV7-9 NA few
CASSWQGEDTQYF TGTGCCAGCAGCTGGCAGGGTGAAGATACGCAGTATTTT TRBJ2-3 TRBV6-5 NA many
CASSHLLQGNNQPQHF TGTGCCAGCAGCCACCTCCTACAGGGCAATAATCAGCCCCAGCATTTT TRBJ1-5 TRBV6-2/TRBV6-3 NA many
CASSLRLAGERHEQFF TGTGCCAGCAGCCTGAGACTAGCGGGAGAACGTCATGAGCAGTTCTTC TRBJ2-1 TRBV7-6 TRBD2 NA
CASIAGAAYEQYF TGTGCCAGCATTGCAGGGGCGGCTTACGAGCAGTACTTC TRBJ2-7 TRBV6-1 NA NA
CSAPAISGGQTDTQYF TGCAGTGCTCCCGCCATTAGCGGGGGGCAGACAGATACGCAGTATTTT TRBJ2-3 TRBV20-1 TRBD2 NA
CASRKGQGLNTEAFF TGTGCCAGCAGGAAAGGACAGGGTTTGAACACTGAAGCTTTCTTT TRBJ1-1 TRBV6-1 TRBD1 few
CSARDVAGGLYEQYF TGCAGTGCTAGAGATGTGGCGGGGGGGCTCTACGAGCAGTACTTC TRBJ2-7 TRBV20-1 TRBD2 NA
CASSYWGGDTEAFF TGTGCCAGCAGTTACTGGGGAGGAGACACTGAAGCTTTCTTT TRBJ1-1 TRBV6-2/TRBV6-3 NA few
CAISEPGSLETQYF TGTGCCATCAGTGAGCCCGGGTCCTTGGAGACCCAGTACTTC TRBJ2-5 TRBV10-3 NA NA
CASSLTVAGTGAPSGNTIYF TGTGCCAGCAGCTTAACTGTCGCCGGGACAGGGGCCCCCTCTGGAAACACCATATATTTT TRBJ1-3 TRBV7-2 TRBD1 few
CASSGDRVDYTF TGTGCCAGCAGCGGGGACAGGGTTGACTACACCTTC TRBJ1-2 TRBV7-6 TRBD1 NA
CASSLVGRASRELFF TGTGCCAGCAGCTTAGTCGGAAGGGCCTCGAGGGAGCTGTTTTTT TRBJ2-2 TRBV7-8 NA many
CASGDRPYEQYF TGTGCCAGCGGGGACAGACCATACGAGCAGTACTTC TRBJ2-7 TRBV27 TRBD1 few
CSARDRGWAYNEQFF TGCAGTGCTAGGGATAGGGGGTGGGCCTACAATGAGCAGTTCTTC TRBJ2-1 TRBV20-1 NA NA
CASSLGSGFGNTEAFF TGTGCCAGCAGCTTAGGCTCAGGGTTCGGGAACACTGAAGCTTTCTTT TRBJ1-1 TRBV7-2 NA NA
CASSTTGANEKLFF TGTGCCAGCAGTACCACGGGGGCTAATGAAAAACTGTTTTTT TRBJ1-4 TRBV27 NA few
CASSPRKVQETQYF TGTGCCAGCAGTCCACGTAAGGTTCAAGAGACCCAGTACTTC TRBJ2-5 TRBV12-3/TRBV12-4 NA few
CASSRPGTGFHSPLHF TGTGCCAGCAGCCGTCCCGGGACAGGGTTCCACTCACCCCTCCACTTT TRBJ1-6 TRBV7-8 TRBD1 NA